One sample yielded the 25 T cell receptor beta chains listed below, sequenced in a study of T cell repertoires in cytomegalovirus infection. The antigens these receptors bind are not known. TCRdb reprocessed the reads with MiXCR, giving one entry per CDR3 protein. This sample yields about 330,000 distinct CDR3 sequences, of which roughly 34% are seen a single time; about 13% belongs to the top ten. Sequenced here: cultured PBMCs, sampled from culture after CMV antigen stimulation. Receptor source: a human donor in good health (CMV status not recorded). Some clones in this sample may be carry-over from other donors' samples.

Only a few counts were recorded for this clonotype. This rearrangement joins TRBV5-1 to TRBJ1-6; TRBD1 aligns across 11 bases. The germline gives CDR1 SGHRS, CDR2 YFSETQ. Losses at the gene ends were 4 bases for V and 7 bases for J; bases not matched to a gene: 4. The CDR3 sequence is 15 residues long. CDR3 DNA: TGCGCCAGCAGCCCCGGACAGGGGGCCAATTCACCCCTCCACTTT. It encodes CASSPGQGANSPLHF.

The chain carries TRBV25-1 and TRBJ2-7; 7 nucleotides line up with TRBD1. After removal of 7 bases from V and 2 bases from J, the junction contained 2 bases not matched to a gene. CDR1 is MGHDK and CDR2 is SYGVNS in the germline V gene. The CDR3 spans 12 residues. The CDR3 DNA is TGTGCCAGCACCGGACAGGCCTACGAGCAGTACTTC. Its translation: CASTGQAYEQYF.

The V call is TRBV6-2 or TRBV6-3, the J call TRBJ2-3; no clear D gene. CDR1 is MNHEY, CDR2 SVGEGT, per germline. The CDR3 has 15 amino acids. The germline V and J ends were trimmed by 0 bases and 0 bases, with 7 bases remaining between them. CDR3 coding DNA: TGTGCCAGCAGTTACTCCCGAATTAGCACAGATACGCAGTATTTT. The encoded protein is CASSYSRISTDTQYF.

This clonotype showed up just a few times. The chain is built from TRBV7-2 and TRBJ2-1; D may correspond to TRBD1 or TRBD2 (5 bases each). CDR3 length equals 15 residues. Looked up from germline, CDR1 is SGHTA and CDR2 is FQGNSA. The germline V and J ends were trimmed by 4 bases and 0 bases, with 10 bases remaining between them. DNA for the CDR3: TGTGCCAGCAGCTCCCGGGACCTCTCCTACAATGAGCAGTTCTTC. It codes for CASSSRDLSYNEQFF. Drawing the rest from reference TRBV7-2 and TRBJ2-1, the complete variable domain is GAGVSQSPSNKVTEKGKDVELRCDPISGHTALYWYRQSLGQGLEFLIYFQGNSAPDKSGLPSDRFSAERTGGSVSTLTIQRTQQEDSAVYLCASSSRDLSYNEQFFGPGTRLTVL.

This clonotype has just a few counts. The genes are TRBV11-2 and TRBJ2-1; 7 nucleotides align to TRBD2. Losses at the gene ends were 5 bases for V and 10 bases for J; bases not matched to a gene: 11. Germline CDR1 SGHAT, CDR2 FQNNGV. The CDR3 runs to 14 residues. The CDR3 DNA is TGTGCCAGCAGCCAGCGGGGCCCCGGAGGAGAGCAGTTCTTC. Residues: CASSQRGPGGEQFF.

This clonotype was found a few times. The rearrangement uses TRBV6-2 or TRBV6-3 and TRBJ1-1, with 8 nucleotides matching TRBD1. J gave up 4 bases and V 0 bases, and 1 base lay outside the gene matches. Germline CDR1 reads MNHEY; CDR2 reads SVGEGT. The CDR3 sequence is 14 residues long. In nucleotides, the CDR3 is TGTGCCAGCAGTTACTCCACAGGGGGCACTGAAGCTTTCTTT. Its protein product is CASSYSTGGTEAFF.

Comments on this clonotype: This sequence may be a read error, since a much larger clone differs from it by one base. The chain combines TRBV11-2 with TRBJ2-1; D gene ambiguous. CDR3 size: 11 residues. Per the germline V gene, CDR1 is SGHAT and CDR2 is FQNNGV. Between the trimmed V and J ends, which lost 2 bases and 8 bases, there was a span of 4 bases. CDR3 nucleotide sequence: TGTGCCAGCAGCTTATACGATGAGCAGTTCTTC. Encoded protein: CASSLYDEQFF.

This clonotype was detected ten times or more. The chain links TRBV7-2 to TRBJ2-2; no clear D gene. The CDR3 has 17 residues. Looked up from germline, CDR1 is SGHTA and CDR2 is FQGNSA. The germline V and J ends were trimmed by 0 bases and 0 bases, with 11 bases remaining between them. CDR3 loop: CASSLALGFPNTGELFF. CDR3 sequence (DNA): TGTGCCAGCAGCTTAGCTCTGGGATTTCCGAACACCGGGGAGCTGTTTTTT.

This clonotype was detected many times. The CDR3 region is CASSQGLAGEYNEQFF. CDR3 in DNA: TGCGCCAGCAGCCAAGGCCTAGCGGGGGAATACAATGAGCAGTTCTTC. This chain uses TRBV4-3 with TRBJ2-1; TRBD2 matches 10 bases. In germline, CDR1 is LGHNA, CDR2 YSLEER. With 1 base clipped from V and 4 bases from J, the junction kept 4 bases outside the gene matches. The CDR3 covers 16 residues.

This clonotype was seen a handful of times. This rearrangement joins TRBV19 to TRBJ2-2, with D tentatively TRBD1 (5 bases). With 0 bases removed from V and 7 bases from J, the gap between germline ends came to 6 bases. This CDR3 region has 13 residues. Germline V gives CDR1 LNHDA, CDR2 SQIVND (reference sequence). CDR3 sequence: CASSIDRVGELFF. The DNA of the CDR3 is TGTGCCAGTAGTATAGACAGGGTCGGGGAGCTGTTTTTT. Using reference TRBV19 and TRBJ2-2 for the parts outside the CDR3, the full variable domain is DGGITQSPKYLFRKEGQNVTLSCEQNLNHDAMYWYRQDPGQGLRLIYYSQIVNDFQKGDIAEGYSVSREKKESFPLTVTSAQKNPTAFYLCASSIDRVGELFFGEGSRLTVL.

The V call is TRBV28, the J call TRBJ1-4; no clear D gene. V was shortened by 5 bases and J by 8 bases, with 12 bases between the two germline ends. CDR1 is MDHEN, CDR2 SYDVKM, per germline. The CDR3 length is 13 residues. CDR3 DNA sequence: TGTGCCAGCAGTGGGCCCGGCGGGGAAAAACTGTTTTTT. Translated: CASSGPGGEKLFF.

The chain is built from TRBV10-2 and TRBJ2-7; D gene uncertain. CDR3 length: 12 amino acids. Germline CDR1 WSHSY, CDR2 SAAADI. Trimming took off 6 bases at V and 6 bases at J, with 12 bases between the two ends. In DNA form, the CDR3 reads TGCGCCAGCAGGGTCCGTAGTAGCGAGCAGTACGTC. Translated, it gives CASRVRSSEQYV.

The J gene is TRBJ2-3, the V gene TRBV28; D remains ambiguous. The CDR3 contains 12 residues. Between the trimmed V and J ends, which lost 3 bases and 8 bases, there was a span of 9 bases. Germline V CDR1 and CDR2: MDHEN, SYDVKM. The CDR3 nucleotides are TGTGCCAGCAGTTTCCGCCCGGTTACGCAGTATTTT. Translation: CASSFRPVTQYF.

The genes are TRBV6-1 and TRBJ1-1; possibly TRBD1 for D (5 bases). The CDR3 totals 16 residues. The germline CDR1 and CDR2 sequences are MNHNS and SASEGT. V shed 4 bases and J shed 0 bases, with 15 bases lying between them. The CDR3 spells CASSADVAGVNTEAFF. The DNA for the CDR3 is TGTGCCAGCAGTGCCGACGTGGCGGGGGTGAACACTGAAGCTTTCTTT.

This clonotype came up a few times. J is TRBJ2-7 and V is TRBV6-2 or TRBV6-3; 7 positions match TRBD2. The CDR3 has 15 amino acids. Germline loops: CDR1 MNHEY, CDR2 SVGEGT. J lost 2 bases, V lost 6 bases, and 10 bases had no gene match. The CDR3 DNA reads as TGTGCCAGCAGGGGACTATTGATTAACCCCTACGAGCAGTACGTC. It translates to CASRGLLINPYEQYV.

There are a few counts of this clonotype. The chain couples TRBV28 to TRBJ1-5; no definite D call. The CDR3 extends over 15 amino acids. Between the trimmed V and J ends, which lost 4 bases and 4 bases, there was a span of 14 bases. Germline V gene lookup returns CDR1 MDHEN and CDR2 SYDVKM. CDR3 nucleotide sequence: TGTGCCAGCAGTTCCCCCCCGAGGGAGAATCAGCCCCAGCATTTT. This gives the protein CASSSPPRENQPQHF.

This rearrangement joins TRBV25-1 to TRBJ2-7; possible D gene TRBD2, 7 bases. CDR3 size: 19 residues. Trimming stripped 1 base from V and 6 bases from J, with 28 bases between. Germline lookup yields CDR1 MGHDK and CDR2 SYGVNS. The CDR3 bases are TGTGCCAGCAGTGAATGGGGTGGGGGGGCGCGACTAGCTGTGGGCGAGCAGTACTTC. It translates to CASSEWGGGARLAVGEQYF.

This clonotype was seen a handful of times. The CDR3 nucleotides are TGTGCCAGCAGCCCGGGACGGAATAGCAATCAGCCCCAGCATTTT. Its protein product is CASSPGRNSNQPQHF. The rearrangement joins TRBV7-8 to TRBJ1-5, with D maybe TRBD1 (5 bases). Germline CDR1 SGHVS, CDR2 FQNEAQ. Trimming left V 5 bases short and J 0 bases short, with 11 bases between. This CDR3 contains 15 residues.

This clonotype was counted between two and nine times. This chain uses TRBV4-3 with TRBJ2-1; TRBD2 might be the D (5 bases). The length of the CDR3 is 17 residues. Trimming took 0 bases from V and 7 from J, leaving 19 bases between them. Germline V gene lookup returns CDR1 LGHNA and CDR2 YSLEER. This CDR3 reads CASSQDGSAGSRNEQFF. Here the CDR3 DNA reads TGCGCCAGCAGCCAAGATGGGTCTGCGGGTTCTAGGAATGAGCAGTTCTTC.

The J gene is TRBJ2-6, the V gene TRBV4-1; TRBD2 aligns across 12 bases. The germline CDR1 and CDR2 sequences are MGHRA and YSYEKL. Trimming took 3 bases from V and 1 from J; bases not matched to a gene: 7. The length of the CDR3 is 19 residues. This chain's CDR3 is CASSQTGLAGRSGANVLTF. The DNA for the CDR3 is TGCGCCAGCAGCCAGACGGGACTAGCGGGCCGATCTGGGGCCAACGTCCTGACTTTC.

The V and J genes are TRBV4-3 and TRBJ2-5; D possibly corresponds to TRBD2 (5 bases). CDR1 is LGHNA and CDR2 is YSLEER in the germline V gene. The CDR3 covers 15 residues. With 1 base removed from V and 7 bases from J, the gap between germline ends came to 16 bases. In nucleotides, the CDR3 is TGCGCCAGCAGCCAAGGCTTGTATCCAGAGGGGACCCAGTACTTC. It codes for CASSQGLYPEGTQYF.

This clonotype occurred a few times. The CDR3 DNA sequence: TGTGCCAGCAGCTTAGATTTGGTCAGGGGCTACACCTTC. This sequence encodes CASSLDLVRGYTF. V usage is TRBV11-3 and J usage is TRBJ1-2; D gene uncertain. The germline V gene encodes CDR1 SGHNT and CDR2 YENEEA. V was pared by 0 bases and J by 8 bases, with 10 bases between. This CDR3 has 13 amino acids.

The table lists this clonotype with a few counts. The J gene is TRBJ2-4, the V gene TRBV12-3 or TRBV12-4; D unresolved. The CDR3 runs 13 residues. Between the trimmed V and J ends, which lost 5 bases and 5 bases, there was a span of 10 bases. CDR3 sequence: CASSDLPQNIQYF. CDR3 DNA sequence: TGTGCCAGCAGTGACCTCCCCCAAAACATTCAGTACTTC.

This clonotype was recorded only once. The J gene is TRBJ2-1, the V gene TRBV6-2 or TRBV6-3; 9 bases fit TRBD2. After removal of 2 bases from V and 4 bases from J, the junction contained 6 bases not matched to a gene. CDR1 is MNHEY and CDR2 is SVGEGT in the germline V gene. This CDR3 is 16 amino acids long. CDR3 coding DNA: TGTGCCAGCAGTTACGCGCTAGCGGGACCATACAATGAGCAGTTCTTC. As protein: CASSYALAGPYNEQFF.

This clonotype turned up a few times. The J gene is TRBJ1-2, the V gene TRBV12-3 or TRBV12-4; TRBD1 is a possible D gene (6 bases). This CDR3 has 15 residues. The germline V and J ends were trimmed by 3 bases and 1 base, with 12 bases remaining between them. The CDR3, as DNA: TGTGCCAGCAGTTTGAGCCTCAGGGGTAACTATGGCTACACCTTC. Its protein is CASSLSLRGNYGYTF.